The text below deals with one T cell receptor beta chain. This record comes from a study of shared clonotypes between healthy human individuals. From germline, CDR1 is MNHNS and CDR2 SASEGT. The CDR3 sequence is 15 residues long. V was pared by 2 bases and J by 7 bases, with 15 bases between. Data came from immunoSEQ multiplex PCR; TCRdb stores just in-frame clones and leaves some out. The data show hundreds of thousands of clones, with approximately 96% seen just once and 0.11% held by the top ten. Terminally differentiated effector memory CD45RA+ cells were left out of the naive CD8 fraction, which was CD45RO-negative and positively selected for CCR7. Donors, healthy HIV-negative adults, lacked recent acute infections or vaccinations.

The sequence derives from a woman in her thirties in good health. The specimen sequenced was naive CD8+ T cells sorted from blood. The chain combines TRBV6-1 with TRBJ1-5; D is perhaps TRBD1 (6 bases). The CDR3 reads CASSEPAGVSQPQHF. CDR3 nucleotides: TGTGCCAGCAGTGAACCGGCAGGGGTGAGCCAGCCCCAGCATTTT.